This T cell receptor beta chain was sequenced for a study of blood T cell repertoires in COVID-19. Study-wide context: PBMCs, B-cell-depleted T cells, or T cells provided the cDNA or gDNA that made up the material.

The assay was immunoSEQ multiplex PCR, and TCRdb's table has in-frame clones only and misses some. The sample has 400,000 or so clones, approximately 92% seen once. Two negative PCRs, clearance, or symptom resolution were required of recovered Cohort 3 donors. This sequence originates from a man younger than 45 who had recovered from COVID-19. Sequencing was done on a sample of PBMCs or T cells enriched from blood (not recorded which).

The CDR3 protein is CAISEIAGGPRSYNEQFF. CDR3 nucleotides: TGTGCCATCAGTGAAATAGCGGGAGGGCCGAGGTCCTACAATGAGCAGTTCTTC. V and J are TRBV10-3 and TRBJ2-1, with 11 nucleotides matching TRBD2. J lost 1 base, V lost 3 bases, and 8 bases had no gene match. Germline loops: CDR1 ENHRY, CDR2 SYGVKD. The CDR3 sequence is 18 residues long.